A selection of T cell receptor beta chains follows, all from one sample in a study of blood T cells in healthy people across ages. TCRdb reprocessed the 5' RACE reads via MiXCR and lists one record per CDR3 protein. The sample has about 780,000 distinct CDR3 sequences, about a quarter seen once. These same data were also listed under a study on T cells of mothers and their children.

The sequenced sample was blood. Receptors originate from a boy under 18 in good health. Both conserved end residues are part of each CDR3. D genes are given only for firm matches. Only part of the rows carry a size: once, few, many, or a class if the clone is expanded.

J gene | D gene | V gene | clone size | CDR3 DNA | CDR3 protein
TRBJ1-1 | . | TRBV5-1 | . | TGCGCCAGCAGCTTGGCCTTCGGGGGGAACACTGAAGCTTTCTTT | CASSLAFGGNTEAFF
TRBJ2-7 | . | TRBV20-1 | . | TGCAGTGCTAGAGATGGGCGGACAGTCCTCTACGAGCAGTACTTC | CSARDGRTVLYEQYF
TRBJ1-4 | . | TRBV15 | . | TGTGCCACCAGCACCGGGACTGGGGAAAAACTGTTTTTT | CATSTGTGEKLFF
TRBJ2-2 | . | TRBV7-3 | few | TGTGCCAGCAGCTTATCAGGGGCGAGGACCGGGGAGCTGTTTTTT | CASSLSGARTGELFF
TRBJ2-1 | TRBD2 | TRBV10-3 | . | TGTGCCATCAGTGAGGGTCGAGCGGGGGCCGCATACAATGAGCAGTTCTTC | CAISEGRAGAAYNEQFF
TRBJ1-5 | TRBD1 | TRBV12-3/TRBV12-4 | . | TGTGCCAGCAGTTTGGGGGAGGGCAGGGGGCTTAGGGTAGGTCAGCCCCAGCATTTT | CASSLGEGRGLRVGQPQHF
TRBJ2-7 | . | TRBV10-3 | many | TGTGCCACGGCCGCCTCAGCCTCCTACGAGCAGTACTTC | CATAASASYEQYF
TRBJ2-1 | TRBD2 | TRBV5-6 | . | TGTGCCAGCAGCCGACTAGCGGGGGCGACTTACAATGAGCAGTTCTTC | CASSRLAGATYNEQFF
TRBJ2-2 | . | TRBV7-3 | many | TGTGCCAGCAGCCGCAGAGGCACCGGGGAGCTGTTTTTT | CASSRRGTGELFF
TRBJ2-7 | . | TRBV6-5 | few | TGTGCCAGCAGTTACGATTCTCCAGCCTACGAGCAGTACTTC | CASSYDSPAYEQYF
TRBJ2-3 | TRBD2 | TRBV6-2/TRBV6-3 | . | TGTGCCAGCAGTAGAGGAGGACTAGCGGTCCTGTTGGGCACAGATACGCAGTATTTT | CASSRGGLAVLLGTDTQYF
TRBJ1-1 | TRBD1 | TRBV19 | once | TGTGCCATCGACAGGGCGGGCACTGAAGCTTTCTTT | CAIDRAGTEAFF
TRBJ2-1 | TRBD2 | TRBV27 | few | TGTGCCAGCAGTTTAAAGGGTGCGCGGCGGGGGGGCTCTTACAATGAGCAGTTCTTC | CASSLKGARRGGSYNEQFF
TRBJ1-6 | . | TRBV7-6 | few | TGTGCCAGCAGCGGGGGAATGGGGAATTCACCCCTCCACTTT | CASSGGMGNSPLHF
TRBJ2-4 | . | TRBV12-3/TRBV12-4 | . | TGTGCCAGCAGAGCCGGGACGGAAAACATTCAGTACTTC | CASRAGTENIQYF
TRBJ2-7 | . | TRBV4-2 | few | TGTGCCAGCAGCCAAAGGGCGGCTGACAGCTCCTACGAGCAGTACTTC | CASSQRAADSSYEQYF
TRBJ2-4 | . | TRBV15 | few | TGTGCCACCAGCAGAACCGAACGCGGGACACCCGAAGACTGGCTGGGCAAAAACATTCAGTACTTC | CATSRTERGTPEDWLGKNIQYF
TRBJ2-7 | TRBD1 | TRBV7-2 | . | TGTGCCAGCAGCTTAGGACAGGGTTCTACGAAGCAGTGCTTC | CASSLGQGSTKQCF
TRBJ1-4 | . | TRBV5-1 | few | TGCGCCAGCTCCATACCAGCTACTAATGAAAAACTGTTTTTT | CASSIPATNEKLFF
TRBJ2-7 | . | TRBV6-2/TRBV6-3 | few | TGTGCCAGCAGTAGCTCTAGGGGGACTCTCTACTCCTACGAGCAGTACTTC | CASSSSRGTLYSYEQYF
TRBJ2-5 | TRBD2 | TRBV5-1 | few | TGCGCCAGCAGCTTAAGCCTAGCGGGGGCCCACCTCTCCAAGACCCAGTACTTC | CASSLSLAGAHLSKTQYF
TRBJ2-3 | . | TRBV14 | few | TGTGCCAGCAGCCAAGATCCGGCCTTCACAGATACGCAGTATTTT | CASSQDPAFTDTQYF
TRBJ2-5 | . | TRBV5-1 | many | TGCGCCAGCAGCTTGTGGGGGACAGAGACCCAGTACTTC | CASSLWGTETQYF
TRBJ1-5 | . | TRBV19 | . | TGTGCCAGTAGTAGGGTGAGCCGCCCCTGGGGTCAGCCCCAGCATTTT | CASSRVSRPWGQPQHF
TRBJ2-6 | . | TRBV7-9 | . | TGTGCCAGCACCCAACTCACAGGGTCTGGGGCCAACGTCCTGACTTTC | CASTQLTGSGANVLTF
TRBJ2-7 | TRBD1 | TRBV14 | few | TGTGCCAGCAGCCTTACAGGGGCGGCTTACTACGAGCAGTACTTC | CASSLTGAAYYEQYF
TRBJ2-1 | TRBD2 | TRBV12-3/TRBV12-4 | . | TGTGCCAGCAGTTTAGCGGGGACTAGCGCGAGCTCCTACAATGAGCAGTTCTTC | CASSLAGTSASSYNEQFF
TRBJ1-3 | . | TRBV12-3/TRBV12-4 | . | TGTGCCAGCAGTCCCGAGGGTACTGGAAACACCATATATTTT | CASSPEGTGNTIYF
TRBJ2-3 | . | TRBV29-1 | few | TGCAGCGTCGGCCAGGGATCTCTCACAGATACGCAGTATTTT | CSVGQGSLTDTQYF
TRBJ1-1 | . | TRBV6-6 | . | TGTGCCAGCAGTTACTCGGCGACGAGTGGCGGCACTGAAGCTTTCTTT | CASSYSATSGGTEAFF
TRBJ1-2 | . | TRBV9 | many | TGTGCCAGCAGCGTGACAGAGCTAATAGGTGGCTACACCTTC | CASSVTELIGGYTF
TRBJ2-7 | . | TRBV10-3 | few | TGTGCCATTTGGGACCCCCGGGGGTACGAGCAGTACTTC | CAIWDPRGYEQYF
TRBJ2-3 | TRBD1 | TRBV5-6 | few | TGTGCCAGCAGCTTCGGGACAGGGTACTCAGATACGCAGTATTTT | CASSFGTGYSDTQYF
TRBJ2-3 | TRBD1 | TRBV10-3 | . | TGTGCCATCAGTGAGTGGACAGGGGTAGATACGCAGTATTTT | CAISEWTGVDTQYF
TRBJ2-3 | TRBD1 | TRBV12-3/TRBV12-4 | . | TGTGCCAGCAGTTTAGGGGACAGTCCTTGCACAGATACGCAGTATTTT | CASSLGDSPCTDTQYF
TRBJ2-5 | . | TRBV14 | . | TGTGCCAGCAGCCAAGATGACGGGCAGCAAAAAGGAGGAGAAGAGACCCAGTACTTC | CASSQDDGQQKGGEETQYF
TRBJ1-4 | . | TRBV6-6 | . | TGTGCCAGCAGGGAAGGGGCTAATGAAAAACTGTTTTTT | CASREGANEKLFF
TRBJ1-3 | TRBD1 | TRBV6-1 | . | TGTGCCAGCAGCCGCGGAAGGGACAGTACCAGCTCTGGAAACACCATATATTTT | CASSRGRDSTSSGNTIYF
TRBJ2-7 | . | TRBV20-1 | . | TGCAGTGCTAGAGATGGTAGGGAGGCAGGCGAGCAGTACTTC | CSARDGREAGEQYF
TRBJ2-1 | . | TRBV12-3/TRBV12-4 | . | TGTGCCAGCAGTCCTAGGGGTGACGTGGGCAAATTCTTC | CASSPRGDVGKFF
TRBJ2-5 | . | TRBV9 | . | TGTGCCAGCAGCCCCGACCCTCGGGGGACCCAGTACTTC | CASSPDPRGTQYF
TRBJ1-1 | . | TRBV7-9 | . | TGTGCCAGCAGCTTAGCCCGGACATCGAACACTGAAGCTTTCTTT | CASSLARTSNTEAFF
TRBJ1-1 | TRBD1 | TRBV6-6 | few | TGTGCCAGCAGTCCCGGGACAGGGCCAGCCACTGAAGCTTTCTTT | CASSPGTGPATEAFF
TRBJ2-2 | . | TRBV7-8 | . | TGTGCCAGCAGCCCCAGGACGGACGCTGGTACCGGGGAGCTGTTTTTT | CASSPRTDAGTGELFF
TRBJ1-1 | . | TRBV5-1 | . | TGCGCCAGCAGCTTCCGGGCAGGGAGGAACACTGAAGCTTTCTTT | CASSFRAGRNTEAFF
TRBJ2-5 | TRBD2 | TRBV2 | . | TGTGCCAGCAGTGGTGCGGGGGGGCGAGAGACCCAGTACTTC | CASSGAGGRETQYF
TRBJ1-4 | TRBD1 | TRBV20-1 | few | TGCAATGCTAGCCTTGGACAGGTTCTTAATGAAAAACTGTTTTTT | CNASLGQVLNEKLFF
TRBJ2-1 | . | TRBV6-5 | . | TGTGCCAGCAGTTACGGGCTAGGGAGCAATGAGCAGTCCTTC | CASSYGLGSNEQSF
TRBJ2-2 | . | TRBV4-1 | . | TGCGCCAGCAGCCGAGAGGACAGCAACACCGGGGAGCTGTTTTTT | CASSREDSNTGELFF
TRBJ1-6 | . | TRBV5-1 | many | TGTGCCAGCAGCTCCTATAATTCACCCCTCCACTTT | CASSSYNSPLHF
TRBJ2-1 | TRBD2 | TRBV28 | . | TGTGCCAGCAGTTCTCCTAGCGGGGGGGCTAATGAGCAGTTCTTC | CASSSPSGGANEQFF
TRBJ2-5 | TRBD2 | TRBV28 | many | TGTGCCAGCAGCGTCCCGGGGGGAGAGACCCAGTACTTC | CASSVPGGETQYF
TRBJ1-6 | . | TRBV28 | . | TGTGCCAGCAGTCCCCCGGGATACAATTCACCCCTCCACTTT | CASSPPGYNSPLHF
TRBJ2-7 | TRBD1 | TRBV15 | . | TGTGCCACCAGCGGGGTTGACAGGGGGACCTACGAGCAGTACTTC | CATSGVDRGTYEQYF
TRBJ2-5 | . | TRBV7-2 | . | TGTGCCAGCAGCCACCACCAAGAGACCCAGTACTTC | CASSHHQETQYF
TRBJ1-5 | . | TRBV12-3/TRBV12-4 | . | TGTGCCAGCAGTTTAGCGGCAGTCAATCAGCCCCAGCATTTT | CASSLAAVNQPQHF
TRBJ2-6 | . | TRBV20-1 | . | TGCAGTGCTAGATTCGGGGCCAACGTCCTGACTTTC | CSARFGANVLTF
TRBJ1-1 | . | TRBV12-3/TRBV12-4 | . | TGTGCCAGCAGTTTGATCCAGGGTCTCATGAACACTGAAGCTTTCTTT | CASSLIQGLMNTEAFF
TRBJ1-4 | . | TRBV20-1 | . | TGCAGTGCTAGTAGGTCTAATGAAAAACTGTTTTTT | CSASRSNEKLFF